The 2 T cell receptor beta chains below come from one sample, sequenced in a study of blood T cell repertoires in COVID-19. Here immunoSEQ multiplex PCR was the method, and the copy in TCRdb shows in-frame clones only, minus some. This table has around 62,000 clones, around 89% appearing once. Sequencing was carried out using peripheral blood. The receptor source for this set is a woman in her sixties or seventies with acute or convalescent COVID-19.

The J gene is TRBJ2-1, the V gene TRBV27; 9 bases line up with TRBD2. V lost 2 bases to trimming and J lost 8 bases; unmatched junction nucleotides: 13. The CDR3 contains 17 residues. Per germline, CDR1 MNHEY and CDR2 SMNVEV (reference sequence). CDR3 residues: CASSLHPRAGGSDEQFF. CDR3 sequence (DNA): TGTGCCAGCAGTTTACACCCGAGGGCGGGGGGGTCAGATGAGCAGTTCTTC.

This rearrangement joins TRBV4-2 to TRBJ2-1, with TRBD2 identical over 8 bases. This CDR3 region has 16 residues. Germline trimming cut 1 base from V and 9 bases from J; bases unmatched to any gene: 11. The germline CDR1 and CDR2 sequences are LGHNA and YNFKEQ. The CDR3 protein is CASSQVGNSGATEQFF. In DNA form, the CDR3 reads TGTGCCAGCAGCCAAGTGGGGAATAGCGGGGCGACTGAGCAGTTCTTC.